This T cell receptor beta chain was identified during a study of Tregs in tolerant kidney transplant recipients. This clone was seen only a few times. Its matching antigen is unknown. Recipients received nonmyeloablative bone marrow transplants from related graft donors, with transient mixed chimerism. Germline CDR1 is SNHLY and CDR2 is FYNNEI. This CDR3 region has 11 residues. Trimming left V 8 bases short and J 8 bases short, with 9 bases between. General study results and limits: Some patients' samples used different primers over time, so nucleotide sequences weren't comparable. Biological reproducibility was not directly addressed, but technical replication error appeared minimal. In tolerant patients, donor-specific Tregs outgrew total Tregs, suggesting antigen-driven expansion. Few patients were studied, so findings need validation in larger groups.

Clones were read by immunoSEQ multiplex PCR, and TCRdb kept only the in-frame ones, dropping some. Of 75,000 to 100,000 clones in the sample, 93% were seen once. The chain carries TRBV2 and TRBJ1-4; D remains unclear. Sequenced here: CD4+ T cells from blood (PBMCs), sampled 12 months after the transplant. The TCR comes from a human patient who received a combined kidney and bone marrow transplant. Some T cells may be supplied by the graft donor. CDR3 in amino acids: CASLEYEKLFF. The CDR3 DNA reads TGTGCCAGCCTAGAATACGAAAAACTGTTTTTT.